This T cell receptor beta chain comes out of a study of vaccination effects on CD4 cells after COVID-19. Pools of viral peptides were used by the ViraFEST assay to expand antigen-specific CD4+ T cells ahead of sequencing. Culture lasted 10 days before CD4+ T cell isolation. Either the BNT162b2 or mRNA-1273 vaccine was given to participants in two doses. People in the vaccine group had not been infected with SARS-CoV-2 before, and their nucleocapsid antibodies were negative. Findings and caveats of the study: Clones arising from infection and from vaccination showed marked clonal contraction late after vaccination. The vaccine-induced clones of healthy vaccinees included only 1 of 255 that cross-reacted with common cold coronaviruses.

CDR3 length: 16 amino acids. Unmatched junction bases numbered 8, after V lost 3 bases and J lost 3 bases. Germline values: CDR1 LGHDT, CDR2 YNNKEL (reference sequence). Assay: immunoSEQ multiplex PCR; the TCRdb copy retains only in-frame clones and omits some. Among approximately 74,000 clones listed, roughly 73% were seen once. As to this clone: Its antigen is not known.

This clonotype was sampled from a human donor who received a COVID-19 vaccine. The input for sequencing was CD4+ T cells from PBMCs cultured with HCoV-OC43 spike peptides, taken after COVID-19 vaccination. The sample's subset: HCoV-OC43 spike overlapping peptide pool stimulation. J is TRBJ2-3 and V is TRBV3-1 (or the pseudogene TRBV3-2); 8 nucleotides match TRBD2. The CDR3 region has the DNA TGTGCCAGCAGCCACCACCGGGGGGGGCCTACAGATACGCAGTATTTT. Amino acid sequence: CASSHHRGGPTDTQYF.